One sample yielded the 18 T cell receptor beta chains listed below, sequenced in a study of identical twins' blood T cells. TCRdb fed the 5' RACE reads into MiXCR, producing one record per CDR3 protein. This table holds 350,000 to 400,000 distinct CDR3 sequences, roughly 27% found once. Sequenced sample: PBMCs. The receptors stem from a woman aged 18-55 years in good health.

About this clonotype itself: A much bigger clone sits one base away, suggesting this may be a read error. The rearrangement joins TRBV6-2 or TRBV6-3 to TRBJ1-5; D is undetermined. Germline CDR1 MNHEY, CDR2 SVGEGT. V was pared by 1 base and J by 6 bases, with 4 bases between. This CDR3 is 12 amino acids long. CDR3 in DNA: TGTGCCAGCAGTTACTGGGCTCAGCCCCAGCATTTT. Translated: CASSYWAQPQHF.

This clonotype was seen a handful of times. This chain links TRBV5-1 with TRBJ2-2; D is ambiguous. CDR3 length: 16 residues. Germline lookup yields CDR1 SGHRS and CDR2 YFSETQ. V was shortened by 0 bases and J by 6 bases, with 15 bases between the two germline ends. For the CDR3, the DNA is TGCGCCAGCAGCTTGGGTGCCAGTCCGGTCTCCGGGGAGCTGTTTTTT. The encoded protein is CASSLGASPVSGELFF.

The rearrangement uses TRBV18 and TRBJ2-7; the match to TRBD2 covers 14 bases. J was trimmed by 0 bases and V by 6 bases; bases with no gene match: 4. The CDR3 is 16 residues long. The V gene's germline CDR1 is KGHSH and CDR2 LQKENI. The CDR3 region is CASSRLAGGVSYEQYF. For the CDR3, the DNA is TGTGCCAGCTCGAGACTAGCGGGAGGGGTCTCCTACGAGCAGTACTTC.

The V and J genes are TRBV19 and TRBJ1-1; tentatively, D is TRBD1 (6 bases). CDR3 length equals 14 residues. Looked up from germline, CDR1 is LNHDA and CDR2 is SQIVND (reference sequence). V lost 3 bases to trimming and J lost 2 bases, with 10 bases between them. CDR3 DNA: TGTGCCAGTAGTATCAGGGGATCTAACACTGAAGCTTTCTTT. It translates to CASSIRGSNTEAFF.

This clonotype was observed a single time. The DNA of the CDR3 is TGTGCCAGCAGTTACATAGCGGGAGGCACCTCCTACGAGCAGTACTTC. Encoded protein: CASSYIAGGTSYEQYF. The chain employs TRBV6-5 and TRBJ2-7, with 10 bases lining up with TRBD2. J gave up 0 bases and V 2 bases, and 4 bases lay outside the gene matches. Germline V CDR1 and CDR2: MNHEY, SVGAGI. This CDR3 has 16 residues.

This clonotype was detected a few times. The chain couples TRBV6-5 to TRBJ2-3, with 7 bases aligning to TRBD2. The CDR3 has 13 residues. V was clipped by 6 bases and J by 5 bases; unmatched bases: 5. Germline lookup yields CDR1 MNHEY and CDR2 SVGAGI. The CDR3 spells CASRTSVKDTQYF. The DNA of the CDR3 is TGTGCCAGCAGAACTAGCGTAAAAGATACGCAGTATTTT.

This clonotype has a handful of counts. The gene calls are TRBV10-3 and TRBJ1-4; D not certain. Trimming stripped 2 bases from V and 0 bases from J, with 7 bases between. Per germline, CDR1 ENHRY and CDR2 SYGVKD. The CDR3 extends over 15 amino acids. The DNA for the CDR3 is TGTGCCATCAGTGAGAAGGGCGCAACTAATGAAAAACTGTTTTTT. This codes for CAISEKGATNEKLFF.

The chain uses TRBV6-5 and TRBJ1-5, with D hard to call. Germline CDR1 and CDR2: MNHEY and SVGAGI. Between the trimmed V and J ends, which lost 1 base and 4 bases, there was a span of 8 bases. There are 14 residues in the CDR3. The CDR3, as DNA: TGTGCCAGCAGTTACTTGGGCAGTAATCAGCCCCAGCATTTT. It codes for CASSYLGSNQPQHF.

This clonotype was counted many times. J is TRBJ1-1 and V is TRBV11-2; 7 nucleotides line up with TRBD1. CDR1 and CDR2 (germline): SGHAT, FQNNGV. The CDR3 runs to 15 residues. Losses at the gene ends were 4 bases for V and 1 base for J; bases not matched to a gene: 6. CDR3 sequence reads: CASSSLRTGNTEAFF. Written as DNA, the CDR3 is TGTGCCAGCAGCTCACTCCGGACAGGGAACACTGAAGCTTTCTTT.

This clonotype was detected a few times. The genes are TRBV6-5 and TRBJ1-1; TRBD1 is a possible D gene (6 bases). Trimming took 4 bases from V and 5 from J, leaving 17 bases between them. CDR1 is MNHEY and CDR2 is SVGAGI in the germline V gene. This CDR3 is 15 amino acids long. In DNA form, the CDR3 reads TGTGCCAGCAGTTCACTTAGGGGGAAGGATACTGAAGCTTTCTTT. Its protein is CASSSLRGKDTEAFF.

The chain combines TRBV20-1 with TRBJ2-1; no reliable D call. The CDR3 runs to 11 residues. V dropped 7 bases and J dropped 8 bases, with 12 bases sitting between them. The germline V gene has CDR1 DFQATT and CDR2 SNEGSKA (reference sequence). As DNA, the CDR3 is TGCAGTGATAGCAAGCGAGATGAGCAGTTCTTC. Translating gives CSDSKRDEQFF.

The table lists this clonotype with many counts. The chain employs TRBV6-5 and TRBJ2-1, with 14 bases aligning to TRBD2. The CDR3 spans 16 residues. After removal of 0 bases from V and 8 bases from J, the junction contained 3 bases not matched to a gene. Germline V lookup: CDR1 MNHEY, CDR2 SVGAGI. The CDR3 nucleotides read TGTGCCAGCAGTTACTCGGGACTAGCGGGAGCCTATGAGCAGTTCTTC. Its translation: CASSYSGLAGAYEQFF.

With regard to this clonotype: Being one base from a much bigger clone, this may be a read error. The chain joins TRBV14 to TRBJ2-3; D unresolved. The length of the CDR3 is 14 residues. Looked up from germline, CDR1 is SGHDN and CDR2 is FVKESK. This chain's CDR3 is CVSSQGRHTDTQYF. The CDR3 DNA is TGTGTCAGCAGCCAAGGGCGGCACACAGATACGCAGTATTTT.

This chain connects TRBV6-5 to TRBJ1-2; possibly TRBD1 for D (5 bases). Germline V lookup: CDR1 MNHEY, CDR2 SVGAGI. Trimming left V 5 bases short and J 7 bases short, with 14 bases between. The CDR3 totals 13 residues. CDR3 region: CASSQQVVGGYTF. Written as DNA, the CDR3 is TGTGCCAGCAGTCAACAGGTGGTGGGTGGCTACACCTTC.

This clonotype was recorded at least ten times. V is TRBV29-1 and J is TRBJ1-5, with TRBD1 matching over 9 bases. The CDR3 extends over 14 amino acids. V was pared by 6 bases and J by 4 bases, with 7 bases of the junction left unmatched. Germline values: CDR1 SQVTM, CDR2 ANQGSEA. The DNA for the CDR3 is TGCAGCGTCGCGGGAGGGACAGGGAATCAGCCCCAGCATTTT. Its translation: CSVAGGTGNQPQHF.

In this sample, this clonotype turned up a few times. The V gene is TRBV10-3, the J gene TRBJ2-7; D ambiguous. From germline, CDR1 is ENHRY and CDR2 SYGVKD. The CDR3 has 12 amino acids. Trimming pared 6 bases from V and 4 bases from J, leaving 10 bases between. CDR3 bases: TGTGCCATCAGAAGGGAACATTACGAGCAGTACTTC. Translation: CAIRREHYEQYF.

This clonotype was counted ten times or more. This rearrangement joins TRBV29-1 to TRBJ1-2, with D unresolved. V shed 0 bases and J shed 11 bases, with 10 bases lying between them. Germline loops: CDR1 SQVTM, CDR2 ANQGSEA. This CDR3 has 11 residues. The CDR3 region is CSVEEEVRYTF. CDR3 bases: TGCAGCGTTGAAGAGGAAGTCAGGTACACCTTC.

On this clonotype itself: This may be a read error, as it is one base from a much larger clone. J is TRBJ2-3 and V is TRBV2; D not certain. The CDR3 totals 13 residues. The V end lost 3 bases, the J end lost 11 bases, and 15 bases lay between the germline ends. Germline V gene sequence: CDR1 SNHLY, CDR2 FYNNEI. Here the CDR3 DNA reads TGTGCCAGCAGTGAGGACCTTCAAGATGGGCAGTATTTT. Encoded protein: CASSEDLQDGQYF.